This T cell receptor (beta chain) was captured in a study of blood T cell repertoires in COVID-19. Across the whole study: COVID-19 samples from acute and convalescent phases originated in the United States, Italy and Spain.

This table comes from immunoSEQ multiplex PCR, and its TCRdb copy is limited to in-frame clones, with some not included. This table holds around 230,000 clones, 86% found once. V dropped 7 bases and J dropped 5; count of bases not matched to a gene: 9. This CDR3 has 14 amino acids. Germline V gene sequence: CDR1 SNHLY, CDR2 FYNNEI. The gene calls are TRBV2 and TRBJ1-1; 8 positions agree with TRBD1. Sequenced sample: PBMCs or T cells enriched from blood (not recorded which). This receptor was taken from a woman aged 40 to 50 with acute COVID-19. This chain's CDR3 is CASITNGQGTEAFF. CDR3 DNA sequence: TGTGCCAGCATAACGAACGGACAGGGAACTGAAGCTTTCTTT.